A few counts support the clone carrying this T cell receptor (beta chain). Its target is unknown. This CDR3 has 16 residues. J lost 5 bases, V lost 5 bases, and 8 bases had no gene match. The germline V gene encodes CDR1 SGHVS and CDR2 FNYEAQ. The data derive from a study of shared clonotypes between healthy human individuals. Broader study findings: The authors expected sequencing depth to affect clonotype sharing among donors.

Some clones are missing from TCRdb's copy, which holds only in-frame ones; the method was immunoSEQ multiplex PCR. The profile shows about 1 million clones, approximately 70% of them singletons. Input material: memory CD4+ T cells sorted from blood. Noted subset: CD45RA-negative fraction. The receptor was derived from a man aged 18-30 years in good health. The rearrangement links TRBV7-6 to TRBJ2-1; 11 positions match TRBD2. CDR3 protein: CASSPRGTSGHNEQFF. Written as DNA, the CDR3 is TGTGCCAGCAGCCCGAGGGGGACTAGCGGCCACAATGAGCAGTTCTTC.